This T cell receptor (beta chain) was recovered during a study of cytomegalovirus exposure and HLA in healthy donors. The CDR3 has 15 residues. The V and J ends lost 3 bases and 4 bases respectively, with 12 bases between them. Germline loops: CDR1 SGHDN, CDR2 FVKESK. Both 60 Vbeta primers and 13 Jbeta primers went into the PCR. Assay used: immunoSEQ multiplex PCR; TCRdb lists only in-frame clones, some missing. The profile shows about 120,000 clones, roughly 82% of them singletons. The sequencing input was PBMCs. The clonotype originates from a woman younger than 30 in good health and CMV-seronegative. The chain employs TRBV14 and TRBJ2-2, with D perhaps TRBD2 (6 bases). CDR3 region: CASSHSFGGTGELFF. CDR3 bases: TGTGCCAGCAGCCACTCATTCGGGGGCACCGGGGAGCTGTTTTTT.